This TCR beta chain emerged from a study of blood T cells in healthy people across ages. Next came a second PCR, run for about 7 to 12 cycles, which used a sample-barcoded 5' primer along with a J-beta primer mix. A template-switch adaptor with 12 random nucleotides tagged each cDNA molecule. TCRdb processed the 5' RACE reads anew with MiXCR; each CDR3 protein has one entry. The data contain approximately 800,000 distinct CDR3 sequences, 58% of them seen just once; the ten biggest clones take up approximately 21%. CDR3 length: 14 residues. The V gene lost 3 bases and the J gene lost 9 bases, with 16 bases spanning the gap. Looked up from germline, CDR1 is SGDLS and CDR2 is YYNGEE. In the case of this clonotype: Its target is unknown.

General study findings and limits: As age increased, TCR beta diversity per million T cells fell in a roughly linear fashion.

The sequenced sample consisted of blood. The chain has TRBV9 and TRBJ2-1; D possibly corresponds to TRBD2 (6 bases). This sequence was found in a young man in good health. In DNA form, the CDR3 reads TGTGCCAGCAGCGCCTGGAATTACGGGGGTGAGCAGTTCTTC. Translated, it gives CASSAWNYGGEQFF.